Listed here are 17 T cell receptor beta chains from one sample, sequenced in a study of shared clonotypes between healthy human individuals. Method: immunoSEQ multiplex PCR; TCRdb's copy keeps in-frame clones and lacks some. The profile covers millions of clones, with 90% to 95% appearing a single time and under 2% taken by the ten largest. CD45RO negativity and positive selection for CCR7 defined naive CD8 cells, a population that excluded terminally differentiated effector memory CD45RA+ cells. Sequencing was done on a sample of naive CD8+ T cells from PBMCs. The receptors come from a man between 18 and 35 years old in good health. Some clones in this sample may be carry-over from other donors' samples.

The chain combines TRBV7-7 with TRBJ2-5; D gene uncertain. Germline loops: CDR1 SSHAT, CDR2 FNYEAQ (reference sequence). V was trimmed by 4 bases and J by 2 bases, leaving 14 bases between them. This CDR3 is 15 amino acids long. Written as DNA, the CDR3 is TGTGCCAGCAGCTACAATCTAGTAGGGCAAGAGACCCAGTACTTC. It translates to CASSYNLVGQETQYF.

The chain is built from TRBV10-2 and TRBJ2-7, with D unresolved. Germline V gene lookup returns CDR1 WSHSY and CDR2 SAAADI. Trimming removed 2 bases at V and 1 base at J, with 9 bases between. The CDR3 totals 14 residues. The CDR3: CASSEEGGSYEQYF. The CDR3 coding sequence is TGCGCCAGCAGTGAGGAAGGTGGGTCCTACGAGCAGTACTTC.

This chain joins TRBV6-5 and TRBJ2-7; TRBD2 matches 7 bases. The germline V gene encodes CDR1 MNHEY and CDR2 SVGAGI. V shed 0 bases, J shed 5 bases, and the junction held 10 bases outside the gene matches. The CDR3 covers 16 residues. The CDR3 bases are TGTGCCAGCAGTTACTCGATCGCGGGAGAAGTCCACGAGCAGTACTTC. Encoded protein: CASSYSIAGEVHEQYF.

On this clone: Other DNA sequences in the sample encode the same CDR3. The gene calls are TRBV4-1 and TRBJ2-1; 7 bases map to TRBD2. The CDR3 runs to 15 residues. Trimming removed 1 base from V and 5 bases from J; junction bases left unmatched: 5. The germline V gene encodes CDR1 MGHRA and CDR2 YSYEKL. The CDR3 loop reads CASSQGLAANNEQFF. The DNA of the CDR3 is TGCGCCAGCAGCCAAGGGCTAGCGGCAAACAATGAGCAGTTCTTC.

Concerning this clone: Other DNA sequences in the sample encode the same CDR3. This chain joins TRBV27 and TRBJ2-1; D is undetermined. With 3 bases removed from V and 6 bases from J, the gap between germline ends came to 6 bases. Germline-derived CDR1 and CDR2 are MNHEY and SMNVEV (reference sequence). The CDR3 contains 12 residues. CDR3 nucleotide sequence: TGTGCCAGCAGTTTGTCATCCAATGAGCAGTTCTTC. It is translated as CASSLSSNEQFF.

This clone turned up a few times. V and J are TRBV5-1 and TRBJ1-1; tentative D call: TRBD1 (6 bases). This CDR3 is 14 amino acids long. Germline-derived CDR1 and CDR2 are SGHRS and YFSETQ. V lost 6 bases to trimming and J lost 0 bases, with 12 bases between them. CDR3 protein: CASNFRDMNTEAFF. Written as DNA, the CDR3 is TGCGCCAGCAACTTCAGGGACATGAACACTGAAGCTTTCTTT.

V is TRBV11-2 and J is TRBJ2-2; a possible D gene is TRBD1 (6 bases). Looked up from germline, CDR1 is SGHAT and CDR2 is FQNNGV. V shed 5 bases and J shed 2 bases, with 15 bases lying between them. CDR3 length equals 16 residues. The chain's CDR3 is CASSPPNRVNTGELFF. CDR3 nucleotides: TGTGCCAGCAGCCCCCCCAACAGGGTAAACACCGGGGAGCTGTTTTTT. The entire variable domain, with the rest obtained from reference TRBV11-2 and TRBJ2-2, is as follows: EAGVAQSPRYKIIEKRQSVAFWCNPISGHATLYWYQQILGQGPKLLIQFQNNGVVDDSQLPKDRFSAERLKGVDSTLKIQPAKLEDSAVYLCASSPPNRVNTGELFFGEGSRLTVL.

As concerns this clone: This same CDR3 is encoded by further DNA sequences in the sample. The rearrangement uses TRBV27 and TRBJ1-2; D remains unclear. Trimming cost V 3 bases and J 1 base, with 9 bases left between them. CDR3 size: 14 residues. Germline assignment: CDR1 MNHEY and CDR2 SMNVEV (reference sequence). The CDR3 loop reads CASSFVGGNYGYTF. CDR3 nucleotides: TGTGCCAGCAGTTTCGTGGGCGGTAACTATGGCTACACCTTC.

This clone has just one count. The chain couples TRBV4-2 to TRBJ2-5, with D perhaps matching TRBD2 (5 bases). Germline loops: CDR1 LGHNA, CDR2 YNFKEQ. Trimming pared 1 base from V and 7 bases from J, leaving 10 bases between. This CDR3 is built from 13 residues. CDR3 nucleotide sequence: TGTGCCAGCAGCCAAGTCTTAGGAGGGACCCAGTACTTC. Translated, it gives CASSQVLGGTQYF.

Note on this clone: This same CDR3 is encoded by further DNA sequences in the sample. The V call is TRBV27, the J call TRBJ2-5; D gene ambiguous. The J call is in doubt because the DNA end fits TRBJ2-7 better. CDR1 is MNHEY, CDR2 SMNVEV, per germline (reference sequence). The CDR3 is 13 amino acids. Here the CDR3 reads CASSFGLGYEQYF. The CDR3 region has the DNA TGTGCCAGCAGTTTCGGCCTCGGGTACGAGCAGTACTTC.

This clone was seen only once. The chain has TRBV9 and TRBJ2-5; D may be TRBD1 (5 bases). CDR3 length equals 14 residues. V dropped 4 bases and J dropped 2 bases, with 12 bases sitting between them. CDR1 is SGDLS, CDR2 YYNGEE, per germline. CDR3 coding DNA: TGTGCCAGCAGCTCCTCACAGGTACAAGAGACCCAGTACTTC. It translates to CASSSSQVQETQYF. Complete variable domain (other parts from reference TRBV9 and TRBJ2-5): DSGVTQTPKHLITATGQRVTLRCSPRSGDLSVYWYQQSLDQGLQFLIQYYNGEERAKGNILERFSAQQFPDLHSELNLSSLELGDSALYFCASSSSQVQETQYFGPGTRLLVL.

This clone has a handful of counts. This sequence joins TRBV29-1 and TRBJ1-1, with TRBD1 matching 9 bases. The CDR3 is made up of 13 amino acids. Germline-derived CDR1 and CDR2 are SQVTM and ANQGSEA. The V and J ends lost 7 bases and 1 base, in that order; junction bases with no gene match: 4. The CDR3 loop reads CSGWGQGNTEAFF. CDR3 sequence (DNA): TGCAGCGGGTGGGGACAGGGGAACACTGAAGCTTTCTTT.

The chain employs TRBV29-1 and TRBJ2-2; TRBD2 agrees at 9 bases. The CDR3 spans 13 residues. Germline CDR1 and CDR2: SQVTM and ANQGSEA. Trimming removed 7 bases from V and 7 bases from J; junction bases left unmatched: 7. The CDR3 coding sequence is TGCAGCGCCTTTGCGGGAGGGATCGGGGAGCTGTTTTTT. Translated, it gives CSAFAGGIGELFF.

The rearrangement uses TRBV19 and TRBJ2-7, with a possible D match to TRBD1 (6 bases). The V end lost 5 bases, the J end lost 3 bases, and 11 bases lay between the germline ends. The germline V gene has CDR1 LNHDA and CDR2 SQIVND (reference sequence). CDR3 length equals 13 residues. The CDR3 reads CASSQGPSYEQYF. Written as DNA, the CDR3 is TGTGCCAGTAGTCAGGGGCCGAGCTACGAGCAGTACTTC.

The gene calls are TRBV7-8 and TRBJ2-7; the D gene is possibly TRBD2 (5 bases). The CDR3 contains 16 residues. The V end lost 3 bases, the J end lost 4 bases, and 19 bases lay between the germline ends. Germline-derived CDR1 and CDR2 are SGHVS and FQNEAQ. This CDR3 is CASSLRGWEFPYEQYF. The DNA for the CDR3 is TGTGCCAGCAGCTTGCGCGGGTGGGAGTTTCCGTACGAGCAGTACTTC.

This rearrangement joins TRBV5-4 to TRBJ2-7; the D is unclear. The CDR3 spans 13 residues. V was shortened by 4 bases and J by 1 base, with 9 bases between the two germline ends. The germline gives CDR1 SGHNT, CDR2 YYREEE (reference sequence). In DNA, the CDR3 is TGTGCCAGCAGCAGTGGACCTTCCTACGAGCAGTACTTC. Translated: CASSSGPSYEQYF.

This chain uses TRBV7-3 with TRBJ2-1; possible D gene TRBD2, 8 bases. V lost 5 bases, J lost 8 bases, and 25 bases lay in between. There are 17 residues in the CDR3. Germline V gene lookup returns CDR1 SGHTA and CDR2 FQGTGA. CDR3 sequence: CASSATGRGLVADEQFF. Here the CDR3 DNA reads TGTGCCAGCAGCGCTACCGGGAGGGGGCTCGTTGCGGATGAGCAGTTCTTC.